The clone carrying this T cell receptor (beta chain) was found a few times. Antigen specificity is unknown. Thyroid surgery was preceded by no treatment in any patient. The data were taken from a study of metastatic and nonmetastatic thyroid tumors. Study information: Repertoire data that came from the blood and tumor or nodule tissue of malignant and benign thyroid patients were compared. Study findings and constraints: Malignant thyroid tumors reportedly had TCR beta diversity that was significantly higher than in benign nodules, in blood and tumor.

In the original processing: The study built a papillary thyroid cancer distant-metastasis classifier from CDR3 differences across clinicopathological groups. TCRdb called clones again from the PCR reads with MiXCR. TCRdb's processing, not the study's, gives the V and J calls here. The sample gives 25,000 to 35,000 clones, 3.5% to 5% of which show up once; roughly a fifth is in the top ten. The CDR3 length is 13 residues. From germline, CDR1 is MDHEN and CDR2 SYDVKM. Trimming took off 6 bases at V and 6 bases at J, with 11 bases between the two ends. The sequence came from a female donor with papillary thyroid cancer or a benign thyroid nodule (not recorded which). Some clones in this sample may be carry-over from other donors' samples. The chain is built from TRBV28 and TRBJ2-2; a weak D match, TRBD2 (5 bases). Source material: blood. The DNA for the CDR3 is TGTGCCAGCAGGATCGAGGGCCCCGGGGAGCTGTTTTTT. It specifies CASRIEGPGELFF.